At least ten counts were recorded for the clone carrying this TCR beta chain. The sample comes from a study of T cells in Graves' hyperthyroidism and ophthalmopathy. This CDR3 has 16 amino acids. V gave up 1 base and J gave up 5 bases; unmatched junction bases: 8. Germline CDR1 LNHDA, CDR2 SQIVND (reference sequence). This sample holds PBMCs from 8.5 to 10 ml fresh peripheral blood. There were TCR beta CDR3 regions amplified from RNA transcripts. When the TCR CDR3 underwent first-round RT-PCR, the HTBI primer set was used. TCRdb reprocessed the multiplex PCR reads with MiXCR, giving one entry per CDR3 protein. This table has some 350,000 distinct CDR3 sequences, around a sixth appearing once.

Sequencing used blood. The sequence derives from a woman under 30 with Graves' hyperthyroidism that later progressed to Graves' ophthalmopathy. This chain connects TRBV19 to TRBJ2-1; 7 nucleotides line up with TRBD2. CDR3 coding DNA: TGTGCCAGTAGTATAGTTCTAGCGGAGGAAAACAATGAGCAGTTCTTC. Protein: CASSIVLAEENNEQFF.